This T cell receptor beta chain was captured in a study of human T cells and chemical hapten exposure. V gave up 5 bases and J gave up 5 bases; unmatched junction bases: 9. The CDR3 loop spans 14 amino acids. This clonotype was picked up many times. Time point denoted: pre-sensitization, week 0. Treatment of the sample: therapeutic diphenylcyclopropenone sensitization with weekly scalp DPC. Patch tests were applied only after blood draws. TCRdb passed the RACE reads through MiXCR, listing each CDR3 protein once. Altogether about 380,000 distinct CDR3 sequences are present, approximately 5.1% being singletons, with the ten largest covering just over 2.5%.

Source: whole blood, taken in connection with sensitization to the hapten diphenylcyclopropenone (DPC). The J gene is TRBJ2-7, the V gene TRBV12-3 or TRBV12-4; 7 nucleotides align to TRBD1. The sequence came from a woman between 50 and 59 years old with alopecia areata. Some clones in this sample may be carry-over from other donors' samples. The CDR3 loop is CASSPQTGTHEQYF. The CDR3 DNA reads as TGTGCCAGCAGTCCCCAGACAGGGACCCACGAGCAGTACTTC.